The T cell receptor (beta chain) described here comes from a study of blood T cell repertoires in COVID-19. Across the study: Both acute and convalescent COVID-19 samples were obtained from the United States, Italy and Spain. T cells, B-cell-depleted T cells, or PBMCs supplied cDNA or gDNA.

The protocol was immunoSEQ multiplex PCR, while the TCRdb copy is restricted to in-frame clones and leaves out a portion. The sample has approximately 250,000 clones, around 82% seen once. Trimming stripped 10 bases from V and 1 base from J, with 10 bases between. This CDR3 is built from 12 residues. Germline CDR1 LNHDA, CDR2 SQIVND (reference sequence). The clonotype was recovered from a human donor in a cohort sampled during active COVID-19. The chain employs TRBV19 and TRBJ1-2, with D possibly matching TRBD1 (6 bases). The sequenced material came from peripheral blood. The CDR3 loop is CAIRTDNYGYTF. CDR3 nucleotide sequence: TGTGCCATTCGGACAGATAACTATGGCTACACCTTC.